The 9 T cell receptor beta chains given below trace back to one sample, sequenced in a study of blood T cell repertoires in COVID-19. Profiled with immunoSEQ multiplex PCR; TCRdb holds only in-frame clones, not every one. The top ten clones hold around 5% of a sample with some 72,000 clones, around 86% of them seen once. Sequencing was done on a sample of peripheral blood. These receptor sequences come from a man aged 45-65 years with active or convalescent COVID-19.

This clone was seen a few times. This rearrangement joins TRBV28 to TRBJ2-6, with D possibly matching TRBD1 (6 bases). The CDR3 loop spans 16 amino acids. Germline V gene lookup returns CDR1 MDHEN and CDR2 SYDVKM. Trimming took 5 bases from V and 6 from J, leaving 17 bases between them. DNA of the CDR3: TGTGCCAGCAGTATGGCAGGGGCCAATGAGGCCAACGTCCTGACTTTC. It is translated as CASSMAGANEANVLTF.

The chain recombines TRBV20-1 with TRBJ1-2; D unresolved. The CDR3 has 11 residues. Germline V gene sequence: CDR1 DFQATT, CDR2 SNEGSKA (reference sequence). V was clipped by 3 bases and J by 8 bases, with 10 bases between them. The CDR3 region is CSASLPRGYTF. The CDR3 DNA follows: TGCAGTGCTAGCTTGCCACGGGGCTACACCTTC.

The rearrangement uses TRBV6-2 or TRBV6-3 and TRBJ1-6; TRBD1 matches at 7 bases. The ends lost 5 bases at V and 1 base at J; junction bases unmatched: 5. In germline, CDR1 is MNHEY, CDR2 SVGEGT. This CDR3 spans 16 amino acids. The CDR3 nucleotides are TGTGCCAGCAGTGATCAGGGGGTGTCCTATAATTCACCCCTCCACTTT. Its translation is CASSDQGVSYNSPLHF.

The chain links TRBV10-3 to TRBJ2-5, with TRBD1 as a possible D gene (6 bases). Trimming stripped 3 bases from V and 2 bases from J, with 7 bases between. CDR3 length: 13 amino acids. Germline loops: CDR1 ENHRY, CDR2 SYGVKD. CDR3 DNA: TGTGCCATCAGTGAAGGACAGCAAGAGACCCAGTACTTC. Protein: CAISEGQQETQYF.

This clone was counted only a few times. V usage is TRBV5-6 and J usage is TRBJ2-1; 9 nucleotides agree with TRBD2. The trim removed 3 bases at V and 10 bases at J, leaving 5 bases unmatched. This CDR3 comprises 13 residues. Germline V lookup: CDR1 SGHDT, CDR2 YYEEEE. This chain's CDR3 is CASSSKTSGEQFF. The CDR3 DNA follows: TGTGCCAGCAGCTCTAAGACTAGCGGCGAGCAGTTCTTC.

The rearrangement joins TRBV4-3 to TRBJ1-2, with 12 nucleotides matching TRBD1. The CDR3 has 15 residues. Germline V gene sequence: CDR1 LGHNA, CDR2 YSLEER. Trimming took 1 base from V and 7 from J; bases not matched to a gene: 4. Here the CDR3 DNA reads TGCGCCAGCAGCCAAGGGGGACAGGGGGCTGGTGGCTACACCTTC. Residues: CASSQGGQGAGGYTF.

This rearrangement joins TRBV28 to TRBJ2-3, with 11 bases that match TRBD2. After removal of 6 bases from V and 4 bases from J, the junction contained 9 bases not matched to a gene. Germline CDR1 reads MDHEN; CDR2 reads SYDVKM. This CDR3 has 16 residues. As DNA, the CDR3 is TGTGCCAGCAGAAGAATAGCGGGGGGGCACTCAGATACGCAGTATTTT. This codes for CASRRIAGGHSDTQYF.

This sequence joins TRBV18 and TRBJ2-7; tentatively, D is TRBD2 (5 bases). Germline-derived CDR1 and CDR2 are KGHSH and LQKENI. CDR3 length equals 13 residues. V was pared by 1 base and J by 7 bases, with 11 bases between. As DNA, the CDR3 is TGTGCCAGCTCACCACAGGCCTCGGGAGAGCAGTACGTC. This sequence encodes CASSPQASGEQYV.

The chain carries TRBV9 and TRBJ1-6, with TRBD1 identical over 7 bases. The junction had 6 bases not matched to a gene; V was cut back by 4 bases and J by 5 bases. Looked up from germline, CDR1 is SGDLS and CDR2 is YYNGEE. This CDR3 comprises 15 residues. This CDR3 is CASSSQDRDNSPLHF. The CDR3 bases are TGTGCCAGCAGCTCCCAAGACAGGGATAATTCACCCCTCCACTTT.